Included here is one T cell receptor beta chain sequence, with context. The source of the sample is a study of blood T cells in healthy people across ages. Across the study: Capture by template switching was about one barcoded beta molecule per two T cells.

With each sample, at least 6 micrograms of total RNA were extracted. Then a second PCR, running about 6 to 12 cycles, was carried out with a sample-barcoded 5' primer and a J-beta primer mix. Unique molecular identifiers of 12 random nucleotides labeled each cDNA. TCRdb ran MiXCR on the 5' RACE reads and lists one entry per CDR3 protein. The sample lists about 1.4 million distinct CDR3 sequences, approximately 59% occurring once. J lost 15 bases, V lost 2 bases, and 14 bases had no gene match. The CDR3 has 15 amino acids. In germline, CDR1 is SGHTA, CDR2 FQGNSA. This TCR came from a man aged 18 to 35 in good health. The sequencing input was blood. V usage is TRBV7-2 and J usage is TRBJ2-1, with 9 bases that match TRBD1. DNA of the CDR3: TGTGCCAGCAGCTTACGGGGAGGGACAGGGTTGTTTTGGTTCTTC. Translated, it gives CASSLRGGTGLFWFF. The variable domain in full, with the rest retrieved from reference TRBV7-2 and TRBJ2-1, is GAGVSQSPSNKVTEKGKDVELRCDPISGHTALYWYRQSLGQGLEFLIYFQGNSAPDKSGLPSDRFSAERTGGSVSTLTIQRTQQEDSAVYLCASSLRGGTGLFWFFGPGTRLTVL.